Sequencing of this TCR beta chain was carried out in a study of control samples from healthy donors and cancer patients. CDR3 length: 17 amino acids. V shed 3 bases and J shed 4 bases, with 21 bases lying between them. CDR1 is SGDLS and CDR2 is YYNGEE in the germline V gene. Produced via immunoSEQ multiplex PCR; TCRdb's table is partial and in-frame only. The table records about 150,000 clones, approximately 93% of them present only once. The sequenced material came from blood. The chain recombines TRBV9 with TRBJ2-3; tentatively, D is TRBD1 or TRBD2 (6 bases each). This sequence originates from a middle-aged man in good health. In nucleotides, the CDR3 is TGTGCCAGCAGCGAACAGCAGGCTCGGGGGCCCTCAGATACGCAGTATTTT. Translating it yields CASSEQQARGPSDTQYF.